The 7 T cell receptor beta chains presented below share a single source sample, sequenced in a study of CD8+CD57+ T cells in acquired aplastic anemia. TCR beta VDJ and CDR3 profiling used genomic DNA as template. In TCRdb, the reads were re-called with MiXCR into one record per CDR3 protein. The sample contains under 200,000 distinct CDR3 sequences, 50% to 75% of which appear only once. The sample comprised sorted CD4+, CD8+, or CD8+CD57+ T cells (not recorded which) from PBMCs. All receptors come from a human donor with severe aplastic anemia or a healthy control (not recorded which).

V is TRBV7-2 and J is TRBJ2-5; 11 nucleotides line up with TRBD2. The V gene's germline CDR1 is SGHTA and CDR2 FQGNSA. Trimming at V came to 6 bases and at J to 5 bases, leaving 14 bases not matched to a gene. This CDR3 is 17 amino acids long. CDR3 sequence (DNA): TGTGCCAGCAGGCGCACGGCACTAGCGGGAGTTGTGGAGACCCAGTACTTC. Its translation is CASRRTALAGVVETQYF. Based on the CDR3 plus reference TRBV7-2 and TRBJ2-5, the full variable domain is GAGVSQSPSNKVTEKGKDVELRCDPISGHTALYWYRQSLGQGLEFLIYFQGNSAPDKSGLPSDRFSAERTGGSVSTLTIQRTQQEDSAVYLCASRRTALAGVVETQYFGPGTRLLVL.

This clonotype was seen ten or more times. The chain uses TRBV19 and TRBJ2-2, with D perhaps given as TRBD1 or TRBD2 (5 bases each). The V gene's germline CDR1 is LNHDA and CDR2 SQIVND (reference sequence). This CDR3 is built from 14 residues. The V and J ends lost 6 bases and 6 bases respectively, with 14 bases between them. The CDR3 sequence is CASRDLGDAGELFF. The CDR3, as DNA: TGTGCCAGTAGGGACTTGGGGGACGCCGGGGAGCTGTTTTTT.

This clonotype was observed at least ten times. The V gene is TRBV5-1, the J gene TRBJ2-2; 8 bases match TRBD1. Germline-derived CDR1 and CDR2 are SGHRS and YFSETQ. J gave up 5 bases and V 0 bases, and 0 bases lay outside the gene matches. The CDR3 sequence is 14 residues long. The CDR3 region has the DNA TGCGCCAGCAGCTTGGACAGGGGGACCGGGGAGCTGTTTTTT. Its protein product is CASSLDRGTGELFF.

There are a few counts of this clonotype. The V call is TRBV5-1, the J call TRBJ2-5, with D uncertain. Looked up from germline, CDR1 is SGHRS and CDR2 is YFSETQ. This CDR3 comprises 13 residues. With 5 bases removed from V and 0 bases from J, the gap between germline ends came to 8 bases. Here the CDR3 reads CASRNRDQETQYF. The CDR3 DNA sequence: TGCGCCAGCAGGAACAGAGACCAAGAGACCCAGTACTTC.

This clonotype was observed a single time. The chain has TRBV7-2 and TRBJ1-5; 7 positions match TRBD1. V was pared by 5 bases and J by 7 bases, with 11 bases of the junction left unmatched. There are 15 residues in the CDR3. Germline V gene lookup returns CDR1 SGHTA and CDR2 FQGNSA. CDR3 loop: CASSLHKGARQPQHF. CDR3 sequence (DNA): TGTGCCAGCAGCCTTCATAAGGGGGCTCGGCAGCCCCAGCATTTT.

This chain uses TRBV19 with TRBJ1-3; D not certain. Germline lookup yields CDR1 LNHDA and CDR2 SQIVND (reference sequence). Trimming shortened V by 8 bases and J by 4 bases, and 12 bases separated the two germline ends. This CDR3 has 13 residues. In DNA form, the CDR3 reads TGTGCCAGTGGTTTCACCGTAGGAAACACCATATATTTT. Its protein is CASGFTVGNTIYF.

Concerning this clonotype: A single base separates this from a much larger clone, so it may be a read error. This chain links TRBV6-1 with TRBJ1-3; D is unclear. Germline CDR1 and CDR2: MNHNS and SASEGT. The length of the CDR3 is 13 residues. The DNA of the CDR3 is TGTGCCAGCCATGAGAGCTCTGGAAGCACCATATATTTT. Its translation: CASHESSGSTIYF.